This is a list of T cell receptor beta chains from one sample in a study of T cells in Graves' hyperthyroidism and ophthalmopathy. TCRdb independently ran MiXCR on the multiplex PCR reads; one entry per CDR3 protein. Among 400,000 to 450,000 distinct CDR3 sequences listed, 14% to 15% were seen once. The sample comprised blood. The receptor source for this set is a young man with Graves' ophthalmopathy. CDR3s include the opening cysteine and the closing phenylalanine or tryptophan. D genes are given only for firm matches. A row's size may be missing; if present it is once, few, many or a size class.

CDR3aa: CASSIQSSYEQYF
CDR3nt: TGTGCCAGCAGCATACAGAGCTCCTACGAGCAGTACTTC
abundance: -
v_gene: TRBV7-9
j_gene: TRBJ2-7
d_gene: -

CDR3aa: CASSPSGGGLAADKQFF
CDR3nt: TGTGCCAGCAGCCCCTCCGGGGGGGGACTAGCGGCCGACAAGCAGTTCTTC
abundance: -
v_gene: TRBV9
j_gene: TRBJ2-1
d_gene: TRBD2

CDR3aa: CASRKPGASGVQETQYF
CDR3nt: TGTGCCAGCCGGAAACCCGGGGCTAGCGGGGTACAAGAGACCCAGTACTTC
abundance: many
v_gene: TRBV11-3
j_gene: TRBJ2-5
d_gene: TRBD2

CDR3aa: CSARAGGRGYTF
CDR3nt: TGCAGTGCTAGAGCAGGGGGCCGTGGCTACACCTTC
abundance: -
v_gene: TRBV20-1
j_gene: TRBJ1-2
d_gene: TRBD1

CDR3aa: CATSTQGSLETQYF
CDR3nt: TGTGCCACCAGCACACAGGGGAGCTTGGAGACCCAGTACTTC
abundance: few
v_gene: TRBV15
j_gene: TRBJ2-5
d_gene: TRBD1

CDR3aa: CASSSDFTGELFF
CDR3nt: TGTGCCAGCAGCTCCGACTTCACCGGGGAGCTGTTTTTT
abundance: few
v_gene: TRBV7-6
j_gene: TRBJ2-2
d_gene: -

CDR3aa: CASSYLHGSGNTIYF
CDR3nt: TGTGCCAGCAGTTACCTACACGGCTCTGGAAACACCATATATTTT
abundance: -
v_gene: TRBV6-5
j_gene: TRBJ1-3
d_gene: -

CDR3aa: CASRDTGILGETQYF
CDR3nt: TGTGCCAGCAGAGATACAGGGATCCTGGGGGAGACCCAGTACTTC
abundance: many
v_gene: TRBV6-2/TRBV6-3
j_gene: TRBJ2-5
d_gene: -

CDR3aa: CATSAATGGADHNEQFF
CDR3nt: TGTGCCACCAGTGCCGCCACTGGCGGGGCAGATCATAATGAGCAGTTCTTC
abundance: many
v_gene: TRBV24-1
j_gene: TRBJ2-1
d_gene: -

CDR3aa: CASSLVWELNTEAFF
CDR3nt: TGTGCCAGCAGTTTAGTATGGGAACTGAACACTGAAGCTTTCTTT
abundance: many
v_gene: TRBV27
j_gene: TRBJ1-1
d_gene: -

CDR3aa: CATSDSGTAKRTEAFF
CDR3nt: TGTGCCACCAGTGATTCTGGGACGGCCAAAAGAACTGAAGCTTTCTTT
abundance: many
v_gene: TRBV24-1
j_gene: TRBJ1-1
d_gene: -

CDR3aa: CAIRLEGAAVNEQYF
CDR3nt: TGTGCCATCAGACTCGAGGGGGCGGCTGTCAACGAGCAGTACTTC
abundance: many
v_gene: TRBV10-3
j_gene: TRBJ2-7
d_gene: TRBD1

CDR3aa: CASSLVLGLYEQYF
CDR3nt: TGTGCCAGCAGCTTAGTGCTGGGACTGTACGAGCAGTACTTC
abundance: many
v_gene: TRBV11-2
j_gene: TRBJ2-7
d_gene: -

CDR3aa: CASSLLGTGSEQYF
CDR3nt: TGTGCCAGCAGTTTACTCGGGACAGGGAGCGAGCAGTACTTC
abundance: once
v_gene: TRBV28
j_gene: TRBJ2-7
d_gene: TRBD1

CDR3aa: CAWSRQGTIYF
CDR3nt: TGTGCCTGGAGTCGACAGGGGACCATATATTTT
abundance: many
v_gene: TRBV30
j_gene: TRBJ1-3
d_gene: TRBD1

CDR3aa: CASSPHRGTLISNTGELFF
CDR3nt: TGTGCCAGCAGCCCGCACAGGGGAACCCTAATCTCGAACACCGGGGAGCTGTTTTTT
abundance: few
v_gene: TRBV11-3
j_gene: TRBJ2-2
d_gene: TRBD1

CDR3aa: CASGGDRPPDTQYF
CDR3nt: TGTGCCAGCGGTGGGGACCGGCCTCCAGATACGCAGTATTTT
abundance: many
v_gene: TRBV3-1
j_gene: TRBJ2-3
d_gene: -

CDR3aa: CASRGTGTRFGYEQYF
CDR3nt: TGTGCCAGCAGAGGAACCGGGACTAGATTTGGGTACGAGCAGTACTTC
abundance: -
v_gene: TRBV6-1
j_gene: TRBJ2-7
d_gene: TRBD2

CDR3aa: CATSREAGGAGELFF
CDR3nt: TGTGCCACCAGCAGAGAGGCGGGAGGGGCCGGGGAGCTGTTTTTT
abundance: few
v_gene: TRBV15
j_gene: TRBJ2-2
d_gene: TRBD2

CDR3aa: CASTLGRDRETYEQYF
CDR3nt: TGTGCCAGCACCTTGGGCCGGGACAGGGAGACCTACGAGCAGTACTTC
abundance: -
v_gene: TRBV27
j_gene: TRBJ2-7
d_gene: TRBD1

CDR3aa: CASSEGARAEQYF
CDR3nt: TGTGCCAGCAGTGAAGGGGCTAGGGCCGAGCAGTACTTC
abundance: -
v_gene: TRBV25-1
j_gene: TRBJ2-7
d_gene: -

CDR3aa: CASSFWASGANVLTF
CDR3nt: TGTGCCAGCAGTTTTTGGGCCTCTGGGGCCAACGTCCTGACTTTC
abundance: few
v_gene: TRBV12-3/TRBV12-4
j_gene: TRBJ2-6
d_gene: -

CDR3aa: CASRTQGGNTYEQYF
CDR3nt: TGTGCCAGCAGAACACAGGGAGGTAACACCTACGAGCAGTACTTC
abundance: -
v_gene: TRBV27
j_gene: TRBJ2-7
d_gene: -

CDR3aa: CASGRQGNTEAFF
CDR3nt: TGTGCCAGCGGAAGACAGGGGAACACTGAAGCTTTCTTT
abundance: many
v_gene: TRBV11-2
j_gene: TRBJ1-1
d_gene: TRBD1

CDR3aa: CASSLDGGQPQHF
CDR3nt: TGTGCCAGCAGCTTAGATGGAGGTCAGCCCCAGCATTTT
abundance: many
v_gene: TRBV11-2
j_gene: TRBJ1-5
d_gene: -

CDR3aa: CASREFLIAKNIQYF
CDR3nt: TGTGCCAGCAGGGAATTCCTAATAGCCAAAAACATTCAGTACTTC
abundance: many
v_gene: TRBV2
j_gene: TRBJ2-4
d_gene: -

CDR3aa: CASSFFYRQGARNTEAFF
CDR3nt: TGCGCCAGCAGCTTCTTTTACAGGCAGGGGGCGAGGAACACTGAAGCTTTCTTT
abundance: few
v_gene: TRBV5-1
j_gene: TRBJ1-1
d_gene: TRBD1

CDR3aa: CATSDAGTGEGEQYF
CDR3nt: TGTGCCACCAGTGATGCCGGGACAGGGGAAGGCGAGCAGTACTTC
abundance: -
v_gene: TRBV24-1
j_gene: TRBJ2-7
d_gene: TRBD1

CDR3aa: CSVAGGPGYEQYF
CDR3nt: TGCAGTGTAGCGGGAGGGCCGGGGTACGAGCAGTACTTC
abundance: -
v_gene: TRBV20-1
j_gene: TRBJ2-7
d_gene: TRBD2

CDR3aa: CSASPGLTNYGYTF
CDR3nt: TGCAGTGCTAGCCCAGGGCTTACTAACTATGGCTACACCTTC
abundance: many
v_gene: TRBV20-1
j_gene: TRBJ1-2
d_gene: -

CDR3aa: CASMGRGGADNQPQHF
CDR3nt: TGTGCCAGCATGGGGAGAGGGGGTGCAGATAATCAGCCCCAGCATTTT
abundance: -
v_gene: TRBV6-1
j_gene: TRBJ1-5
d_gene: -

CDR3aa: CASSFPSLETQYF
CDR3nt: TGTGCCAGCAGTTTCCCCAGCTTGGAGACCCAGTACTTC
abundance: many
v_gene: TRBV28
j_gene: TRBJ2-5
d_gene: -

CDR3aa: CASSPGTEAFF
CDR3nt: TGTGCCAGCTCACCAGGGACTGAAGCTTTCTTT
abundance: many
v_gene: TRBV18
j_gene: TRBJ1-1
d_gene: -

CDR3aa: CAISDQVRHEQYF
CDR3nt: TGTGCCATCAGTGATCAGGTGAGACACGAGCAGTACTTC
abundance: -
v_gene: TRBV10-3
j_gene: TRBJ2-7
d_gene: -

CDR3aa: CASSPPYSRAATQYF
CDR3nt: TGTGCCAGCAGCCCACCCTATTCGCGCGCAGCGACGCAGTATTTT
abundance: many
v_gene: TRBV7-8
j_gene: TRBJ2-3
d_gene: -

CDR3aa: CASGHGTGFYGYTF
CDR3nt: TGTGCCAGCGGCCACGGGACAGGATTCTATGGCTACACCTTC
abundance: -
v_gene: TRBV7-9
j_gene: TRBJ1-2
d_gene: TRBD1